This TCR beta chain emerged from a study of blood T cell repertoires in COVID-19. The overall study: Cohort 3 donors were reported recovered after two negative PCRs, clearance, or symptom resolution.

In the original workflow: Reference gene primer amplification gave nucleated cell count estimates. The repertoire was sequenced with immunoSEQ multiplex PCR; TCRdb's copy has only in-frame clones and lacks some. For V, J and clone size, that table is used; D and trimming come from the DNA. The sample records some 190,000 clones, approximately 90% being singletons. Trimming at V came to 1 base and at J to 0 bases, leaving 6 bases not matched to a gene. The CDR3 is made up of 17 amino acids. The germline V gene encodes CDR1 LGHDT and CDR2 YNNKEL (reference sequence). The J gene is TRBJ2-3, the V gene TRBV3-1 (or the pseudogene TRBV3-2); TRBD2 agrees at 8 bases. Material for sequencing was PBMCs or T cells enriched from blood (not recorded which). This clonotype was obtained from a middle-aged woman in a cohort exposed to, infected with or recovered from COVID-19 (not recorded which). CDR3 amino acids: CASSQVYPSGSTDTQYF. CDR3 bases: TGTGCCAGCAGCCAAGTATATCCTAGCGGGAGCACAGATACGCAGTATTTT.